A selection of T cell receptor beta chains follows, all from one sample in a study of radiotherapy plus CTLA-4 blockade in lung cancer. Generated by immunoSEQ multiplex PCR, the TCRdb table keeps only in-frame clones and is missing some. The profile shows about 18,000 clones, 86% of them singletons. The sample consisted of peripheral blood, taken from a patient treated with radiotherapy plus ipilimumab. The receptors were gathered from a human donor with non-small cell lung cancer whose response to radiotherapy plus ipilimumab could not be evaluated. Both conserved end residues are part of each CDR3.

J: TRBJ1-3
V: TRBV6-1
CDR3: CASGEARASGNTIYF

J: TRBJ2-3
V: TRBV14
CDR3: CASSRPTTGAWDTQYF

J: TRBJ2-1
V: TRBV28
CDR3: CASSLPLAVRDNEQFF

J: TRBJ2-2
V: TRBV2
CDR3: CASNRDGTGELFF

J: TRBJ2-3
V: TRBV5-6
CDR3: CASKRQGGTDTQYF

J: TRBJ2-1
V: TRBV7-3
CDR3: CASSSTGTTSDEQFF

J: TRBJ1-3
V: TRBV5-1
CDR3: CASSLERGQISGNTIYF

J: TRBJ2-7
V: TRBV4-1
CDR3: CASSLRGANYEQYF

J: TRBJ2-1
V: TRBV10-2
CDR3: CASALASGNAQEQFF

J: TRBJ2-3
V: TRBV4-3
CDR3: CASSHHHSGGAYTQYF

J: TRBJ2-5
V: TRBV25-1
CDR3: CASSDSAGVEGDQYF

J: TRBJ1-4
V: TRBV7-9
CDR3: CASSRQGRGDEKLFF

J: TRBJ2-3
V: TRBV6-6
CDR3: CASSYTAGVTDTQYF

J: TRBJ2-7
V: TRBV18
CDR3: CASSPVALNYEQYF